This passage covers 18 T cell receptor beta chains from one sample sequenced in a study of T cells in Graves' hyperthyroidism and ophthalmopathy. Amplified TCR beta CDR3 regions derived from RNA transcripts. HTBI primers drove first-round RT-PCR of the TCR CDR3. In TCRdb, the multiplex PCR reads were re-called with MiXCR into one record per CDR3 protein. This table holds around 300,000 distinct CDR3 sequences, 22% found once. Sequencing was done on a sample of blood. The receptors derive from a young man with Graves' ophthalmopathy.

This clonotype was observed at least ten times. The rearrangement joins TRBV20-1 to TRBJ2-7; a possible D gene is TRBD2 (6 bases). Trimming left V 6 bases short and J 3 bases short, with 15 bases between. This CDR3 has 13 amino acids. Germline V gene data show CDR1 as DFQATT and CDR2 as SNEGSKA (reference sequence). CDR3 DNA: TGCAGTGCATTACCGGGACTCGACTACGAGCAGTACTTC. Translation: CSALPGLDYEQYF.

J is TRBJ2-5 and V is TRBV19, with 13 bases lining up with TRBD2. Germline V gene sequence: CDR1 LNHDA, CDR2 SQIVND (reference sequence). The J segment lost 4 bases and the V segment lost 6 bases, leaving 11 bases of the junction unmatched. This CDR3 spans 17 amino acids. The CDR3: CASRGGLAGVFGETQYF. As DNA, the CDR3 is TGTGCCAGTAGAGGTGGACTAGCGGGAGTTTTTGGAGAGACCCAGTACTTC.

As concerns this clonotype: The junction does not match germline at one end; this may be a read error. The genes are TRBV6-2 or TRBV6-3 and TRBJ1-1, with D tentatively TRBD1 (5 bases). In germline, CDR1 is MNHEY, CDR2 SVGEGT. The CDR3 extends over 18 amino acids. In nucleotides, the CDR3 is TGTGCCAGCAGTTACCCCCCCGGGGCACGGGGGTTGAAGACTGAAGCTCTCTTT. The encoded protein is CASSYPPGARGLKTEALF.

The rearrangement links TRBV5-5 to TRBJ1-3, with TRBD1 as a possible D gene (6 bases). The CDR3 runs to 15 residues. Per germline, CDR1 SGHKS and CDR2 YYEKEE (reference sequence). Trimming took 3 bases from V and 0 from J, leaving 10 bases between them. CDR3: CASSSQGSSGNTIYF. CDR3 coding DNA: TGTGCCAGCAGCTCACAGGGAAGCTCTGGAAACACCATATATTTT. The entire variable domain, with the rest obtained from reference TRBV5-5 and TRBJ1-3, is as follows: DAGVTQSPTHLIKTRGQQVTLRCSPISGHKSVSWYQQVLGQGPQFIFQYYEKEERGRGNFPDRFSARQFPNYSSELNVNALLLGDSALYLCASSSQGSSGNTIYFGEGSWLTVV.

This clonotype was seen at least ten times. This chain's CDR3 is CASSQGLAGAYEQYF. In DNA, the CDR3 is TGTGCCAGCAGCCAAGGGCTAGCGGGGGCCTACGAGCAGTACTTC. The rearrangement uses TRBV3-1 and TRBJ2-7; 10 positions agree with TRBD2. V shed 1 base and J 2 bases; nucleotides not matched to a gene: 2. Germline values: CDR1 LGHDT, CDR2 YNNKEL (reference sequence). The CDR3 covers 15 residues.

This clonotype has at least ten counts. The V gene is TRBV12-3 or TRBV12-4, the J gene TRBJ2-5; D perhaps matches TRBD2 (6 bases). V gave up 3 bases and J gave up 4 bases, with 21 bases separating them. CDR3 length: 17 amino acids. CDR3 protein: CASSLGLGIQGGETQYF. The CDR3 nucleotides read TGTGCCAGCAGTTTGGGACTCGGGATCCAGGGAGGAGAGACCCAGTACTTC.

CDR3 region: CASSLETGEAFF. The CDR3 nucleotides read TGTGCCAGCAGCTTAGAAACAGGGGAAGCTTTCTTT. The V gene is TRBV7-9, the J gene TRBJ1-1, with a possible D match to TRBD1 (6 bases). V lost 1 base and J 8 bases, leaving 8 bases between the germline ends. The CDR3 contains 12 residues. The V gene's germline CDR1 is SEHNR and CDR2 FQNEAQ (reference sequence).

This clonotype was counted only a few times. This CDR3 is CASSRRGTTNTGELFF. In DNA form, the CDR3 reads TGTGCCAGCTCTAGGAGGGGGACAACCAACACCGGGGAGCTGTTTTTT. This chain joins TRBV27 and TRBJ2-2; either TRBD1 or TRBD2 may fit D (6 bases each). Trimming took off 8 bases at V and 2 bases at J, with 18 bases between the two ends. CDR1 is MNHEY and CDR2 is SMNVEV in the germline V gene (reference sequence). The CDR3 length is 16 residues.

This clonotype appeared many times. This chain joins TRBV28 and TRBJ2-5; 8 bases fit TRBD2. J lost 3 bases, V lost 4 bases, and 7 bases had no gene match. The CDR3 has 15 amino acids. The germline gives CDR1 MDHEN, CDR2 SYDVKM. The CDR3 DNA reads TGTGCCAGCAGTTCCCCAGCGGGAGTAGAAGAGACCCAGTACTTC. Amino acids: CASSSPAGVEETQYF.

The chain joins TRBV11-2 to TRBJ2-3; 7 bases line up with TRBD2. Unmatched junction bases numbered 16, after V lost 0 bases and J lost 7 bases. CDR1 and CDR2 (germline): SGHAT, FQNNGV. This CDR3 region has 18 residues. CDR3 in amino acids: CASSLELRDYPRDHTQYF. Here the CDR3 DNA reads TGTGCCAGCAGCTTAGAGCTGCGGGACTACCCCAGGGATCATACGCAGTATTTT.

This clonotype was seen repeatedly, ten times or more. This chain uses TRBV30 with TRBJ1-1; the match to TRBD1 covers 9 bases. This CDR3 region has 15 residues. Trimming at V came to 4 bases and at J to 1 base, leaving 7 bases not matched to a gene. Germline CDR1 reads GTSNPN; CDR2 reads SVGIG (reference sequence). The CDR3 DNA is TGTGCCTGGACGGACAGGGGCATCCCGAACACTGAAGCTTTCTTT. It codes for CAWTDRGIPNTEAFF.

The chain links TRBV4-1 to TRBJ1-4; maybe TRBD1 (5 bases). CDR3 length: 16 amino acids. Per germline, CDR1 MGHRA and CDR2 YSYEKL. Trimming cost V 4 bases and J 2 bases, with 14 bases left between them. The CDR3 nucleotides are TGCGCCAGCAGCCGAGGCTCCGGGACTACTAATGAAAAACTGTTTTTT. It is translated as CASSRGSGTTNEKLFF.

V is TRBV18 and J is TRBJ2-3; TRBD1 might be the D (5 bases). CDR1 and CDR2 from the germline V gene are KGHSH and LQKENI. The V end was cut by 0 bases, the J end by 5 bases, with 9 bases between. The CDR3 consists of 14 residues. Here the CDR3 reads CASSPPTARDTQYF. CDR3 bases: TGTGCCAGCTCACCACCGACAGCACGAGATACGCAGTATTTT.

A note on this clonotype: This may arise from a read error, as a much more abundant clone is one base away. The rearrangement joins TRBV6-9 to TRBJ1-1; D might be TRBD1 (5 bases). Germline loops: CDR1 MNHGY, CDR2 SVAAGI. V was cut by 3 bases and J by 1 base, with 9 bases left in between. This CDR3 is built from 14 residues. The CDR3: CASSYKGPNTEAFF. Here the CDR3 DNA reads TGTGCCAGCAGTTACAAGGGGCCGAACACTGAAGCTTTCTTT.

The chain combines TRBV6-2 or TRBV6-3 with TRBJ2-3; 8 nucleotides agree with TRBD2. Per the germline V gene, CDR1 is MNHEY and CDR2 is SVGEGT. The CDR3 is made up of 16 amino acids. V shed 3 bases, J shed 0 bases, and the junction held 5 bases outside the gene matches. Here the CDR3 reads CASSYRIAGSTDTQYF. CDR3 in DNA: TGTGCCAGCAGTTATAGGATAGCGGGGAGCACAGATACGCAGTATTTT.

This clonotype has a handful of counts. The V and J genes are TRBV5-1 and TRBJ2-7; D is perhaps TRBD1 (6 bases). Between the trimmed V and J ends, which lost 3 bases and 0 bases, there was a span of 10 bases. Per germline, CDR1 SGHRS and CDR2 YFSETQ. The length of the CDR3 is 14 residues. The CDR3 protein is CASSSGHSSYEQYF. CDR3 sequence (DNA): TGCGCCAGCAGCTCGGGACACAGCTCCTACGAGCAGTACTTC. Based on the CDR3 plus reference TRBV5-1 and TRBJ2-7, the full variable domain is KAGVTQTPRYLIKTRGQQVTLSCSPISGHRSVSWYQQTPGQGLQFLFEYFSETQRNKGNFPGRFSGRQFSNSRSEMNVSTLELGDSALYLCASSSGHSSYEQYFGPGTRLTVT.

In its sample, this clonotype was seen many times. The genes are TRBV7-8 and TRBJ2-5; 7 nucleotides line up with TRBD2. CDR1 and CDR2 from the germline V gene are SGHVS and FQNEAQ. The CDR3 has 15 residues. Trimming removed 0 bases from V and 4 bases from J; junction bases left unmatched: 5. The CDR3 protein is CASSLAGGPLETQYF. DNA for the CDR3: TGTGCCAGCAGCTTAGCGGGAGGGCCTTTAGAGACCCAGTACTTC.

This chain connects TRBV27 to TRBJ2-2, with D possibly TRBD2 on 6 matching bases. V was trimmed by 2 bases and J by 0 bases, leaving 13 bases between them. The length of the CDR3 is 17 residues. Germline CDR1 MNHEY, CDR2 SMNVEV (reference sequence). CDR3 amino acids: CASSLRSSDTNTGELFF. CDR3 coding DNA: TGTGCCAGCAGTTTACGGTCTAGCGACACGAACACCGGGGAGCTGTTTTTT.